This T cell receptor (beta chain) is from a study of shared clonotypes between healthy human individuals. The data were produced by immunoSEQ multiplex PCR, yet TCRdb's version contains in-frame clones alone and is incomplete. The data hold about 2.4 million clones, with 93% observed a single time. Trimming pared 8 bases from V and 6 bases from J, leaving 17 bases between. This CDR3 has 13 amino acids. Germline values: CDR1 ENHRY, CDR2 SYGVKD. V gene TRBV10-3 combines with J gene TRBJ2-7; D gene uncertain. This TCR was sampled from a man in his late teens or twenties in good health. Some clones in this sample may be carry-over from other donors' samples. The source material was naive CD4+ T cells from PBMCs. Described subset: CD45RA+ positively selected. The CDR3 sequence: CAIRPRSTSEQYF. The CDR3 DNA reads as TGTGCCATCCGGCCCCGGAGTACCTCCGAGCAGTACTTC.